This TCR beta chain was sequenced in a study of T cells expressing NK-cell markers. TCRdb re-called the 5' RACE reads; every CDR3 protein appears as one record, without DNA. The sample table sets out some 150,000 distinct CDR3 sequences. The germline V gene encodes CDR1 MGHRA and CDR2 YSYEKL. The CDR3 covers 15 residues. The chain carries TRBV4-1 and TRBJ2-3; TCRdb picks TRBD2, but there is no DNA to check that call. Material for sequencing was blood T cells: a sorted CD56 or NKG2C T cell subset, CD4+ or CD8+ T cells, or bulk PBMC T cells (not recorded which). The sequence was obtained from a man aged 18-30 years in good health. The CDR3 loop is CASSQGLALGDTQYF.